The 30 T cell receptor beta chains listed next were all sequenced from one sample in a study of shared clonotypes between healthy human individuals. Sequencing used immunoSEQ multiplex PCR; TCRdb keeps in-frame clones, though not all of them. The sample lists hundreds of thousands of clones; around 79% were seen once. The sequenced sample was PBMCs. Every receptor here comes from a middle-aged woman in good health. Some clones in this sample may be carry-over from other donors' samples.

The gene calls are TRBV28 and TRBJ2-7; perhaps TRBD1 as D (6 bases). The V and J ends lost 1 base and 4 bases respectively, with 14 bases between them. This CDR3 has 15 amino acids. Germline V gene data show CDR1 as MDHEN and CDR2 as SYDVKM. The CDR3: CASSLSGEYLYEQYF. CDR3 in DNA: TGTGCCAGCAGTTTATCAGGGGAATATTTGTACGAGCAGTACTTC.

This clone was seen more than once but under ten times. This CDR3 is CASSLDLGRTGNTIYF. The CDR3 DNA is TGTGCCAGCAGCTTGGATTTGGGCAGAACTGGAAACACCATATATTTT. The J gene is TRBJ1-3, the V gene TRBV5-4; D not resolved. V lost 0 bases, J lost 2 bases, and 12 bases lay in between. The length of the CDR3 is 16 residues. The germline gives CDR1 SGHNT, CDR2 YYREEE (reference sequence).

The chain links TRBV7-6 to TRBJ2-7, with 7 nucleotides matching TRBD1. Losses at the gene ends were 4 bases for V and 3 bases for J; bases not matched to a gene: 9. Germline V CDR1 and CDR2: SGHVS, FNYEAQ. The CDR3 consists of 15 residues. CDR3 DNA sequence: TGTGCCAGCAGCTCAGCCCCGACAGGGAACTACGAGCAGTACTTC. This encodes CASSSAPTGNYEQYF.

The V gene is TRBV28, the J gene TRBJ1-3; D possibly corresponds to TRBD1 (5 bases). The CDR3 is 15 amino acids. Germline V gene lookup returns CDR1 MDHEN and CDR2 SYDVKM. Trimming shortened V by 6 bases and J by 0 bases, and 12 bases separated the two germline ends. The CDR3: CASRETGYSGNTIYF. The CDR3 coding sequence is TGTGCCAGCAGAGAAACAGGCTACTCTGGAAACACCATATATTTT.

This clone came up a few times. V usage is TRBV15 and J usage is TRBJ2-5; 8 bases are shared with TRBD2. The CDR3 is 14 amino acids. CDR1 and CDR2 (germline): LNHNV, YYDKDF (reference sequence). V lost 4 bases to trimming and J lost 4 bases; unmatched junction nucleotides: 5. The CDR3 sequence: CATSTPAGGETQYF. CDR3 sequence (DNA): TGTGCCACCAGCACCCCCGCGGGGGGAGAGACCCAGTACTTC.

In its sample, this clone was seen many times. The V call is TRBV6-1, the J call TRBJ2-1; 14 nucleotides line up with TRBD2. Losses at the gene ends were 4 bases for V and 8 bases for J; bases not matched to a gene: 4. There are 15 residues in the CDR3. CDR1 and CDR2 from the germline V gene are MNHNS and SASEGT. The CDR3 sequence: CASSAGLAGGYEQFF. The CDR3 bases are TGTGCCAGCAGTGCTGGACTAGCGGGAGGCTATGAGCAGTTCTTC.

The V call is TRBV5-1, the J call TRBJ2-7; TRBD2 might be the D (6 bases). The CDR3 spans 15 residues. Between the trimmed V and J ends, which lost 0 bases and 4 bases, there was a span of 14 bases. In germline, CDR1 is SGHRS, CDR2 YFSETQ. The CDR3 coding sequence is TGCGCCAGCAGCTTGGGGGACTTGAGCGGATACGAGCAGTACTTC. Translated, it gives CASSLGDLSGYEQYF.

Concerning this clone: Additional DNA sequences in this sample encode the identical CDR3. The chain uses TRBV18 and TRBJ1-1; D is unresolved. Germline V gene lookup returns CDR1 KGHSH and CDR2 LQKENI. Trimming pared 3 bases from V and 1 base from J, leaving 9 bases between. The CDR3 is 14 residues long. The CDR3 DNA reads as TGTGCCAGCTCACCCGCGGGTAGGAACACTGAAGCTTTCTTT. Protein: CASSPAGRNTEAFF. Drawing the rest from reference TRBV18 and TRBJ1-1, the complete variable domain is NAGVMQNPRHLVRRRGQEARLRCSPMKGHSHVYWYRQLPEEGLKFMVYLQKENIIDESGMPKERFSAEFPKEGPSILRIQQVVRGDSAAYFCASSPAGRNTEAFFGQGTRLTVV.

The sample holds one count of this clone. The chain recombines TRBV7-2 with TRBJ1-6, with TRBD1 matching 8 bases. The CDR3 length is 18 residues. The ends lost 5 bases at V and 0 bases at J; junction bases unmatched: 9. The V gene's germline CDR1 is SGHTA and CDR2 FQGNSA. CDR3 region: CASSLRTGTSSYNSPLHF. CDR3 sequence (DNA): TGTGCCAGCAGCCTTAGGACAGGGACGAGCTCCTATAATTCACCCCTCCACTTT.

This chain joins TRBV4-2 and TRBJ2-1, with TRBD2 matching 10 bases. With V trimmed by 0 bases and J by 7 bases, 12 bases remained unmatched. Germline V gene sequence: CDR1 LGHNA, CDR2 YNFKEQ. CDR3 size: 18 residues. CDR3 residues: CASSQEDRGTSARNEQFF. The CDR3 coding sequence is TGTGCCAGCAGCCAAGAGGATCGAGGGACTAGCGCGAGGAATGAGCAGTTCTTC.

Written as DNA, the CDR3 is TGTGCCAGCAGTGAGACTGGGCGGCAGCAAGAGACCCAGTACTTC. Translating it yields CASSETGRQQETQYF. This sequence joins TRBV2 and TRBJ2-5; D gene ambiguous. CDR3 length: 15 amino acids. CDR1 is SNHLY and CDR2 is FYNNEI in the germline V gene. V was clipped by 3 bases and J by 2 bases, with 13 bases between them.

V and J are TRBV28 and TRBJ2-7; 7 bases match TRBD1. This CDR3 has 18 amino acids. Germline V gene data show CDR1 as MDHEN and CDR2 as SYDVKM. The V gene end was trimmed by 4 bases and the J gene end by 4 bases; junction bases not matched to a gene: 19. CDR3 DNA: TGTGCCAGCAGTTCCACCTACCGGGACAGTCCCCTAGGTTACGAGCAGTACTTC. It encodes CASSSTYRDSPLGYEQYF.

The chain employs TRBV21-1 and TRBJ1-2; the table calls TRBD1, which could not be checked here. TRBV21-1 is listed as a pseudogene. This CDR3 is 21 amino acids long. The CDR3 sequence is CASSKDWRPGQVLSRVPGYTF. The CDR3 region has the DNA TGTGCCAGCAGCAAAGATTGGCGACCGGGACAGGTGTTAAGCCGAGTACCTGGCTACACCTTC.

The V and J genes are TRBV2 and TRBJ1-1, with D unclear. Germline CDR1 is SNHLY and CDR2 is FYNNEI. CDR3 length: 13 residues. Trimming shortened V by 5 bases and J by 1 base, and 8 bases separated the two germline ends. CDR3 DNA: TGTGCCAGCAGTTCTCCGGGGAACACTGAAGCTTTCTTT. The encoded protein is CASSSPGNTEAFF.

The chain recombines TRBV6-4 with TRBJ2-1; D is ambiguous. The CDR3 runs 15 residues. The ends were cut back, 6 bases at V and 3 bases at J, with 15 bases in the middle. Germline CDR1 reads MRHNA; CDR2 reads SNTAGT. CDR3 coding DNA: TGTGCCAGCAGCGCCTCTCGGTCGGGCTACAATGAGCAGTTCTTC. As protein: CASSASRSGYNEQFF.

The rearrangement uses TRBV19 and TRBJ2-7; D might be TRBD2 (6 bases). This CDR3 is 14 amino acids long. Trimming left V 10 bases short and J 0 bases short, with 16 bases between. CDR1 is LNHDA and CDR2 is SQIVND in the germline V gene (reference sequence). The CDR3 here is CATSRDSSSYEQYF. The CDR3 region has the DNA TGTGCCACTAGCCGGGACTCCAGCTCCTACGAGCAGTACTTC.

This sequence joins TRBV9 and TRBJ2-1; 12 nucleotides match TRBD1. This CDR3 is 18 amino acids long. The V gene end was trimmed by 4 bases and the J gene end by 0 bases; junction bases not matched to a gene: 8. Looked up from germline, CDR1 is SGDLS and CDR2 is YYNGEE. The CDR3 coding sequence is TGTGCCAGCAGCACCGGGACAGGGGGCTTGGGCTCCTACAATGAGCAGTTCTTC. As protein: CASSTGTGGLGSYNEQFF.

The chain combines TRBV10-3 with TRBJ2-7; 8 bases agree with TRBD1. This CDR3 has 15 amino acids. Germline-derived CDR1 and CDR2 are ENHRY and SYGVKD. The trim removed 7 bases at V and 6 bases at J, leaving 14 bases unmatched. The CDR3 is CAINGPADRAGEQYF. CDR3 bases: TGTGCCATCAACGGCCCGGCGGACAGGGCCGGCGAGCAGTACTTC.

This clone was seen once. The chain combines TRBV7-4 with TRBJ2-7, with 10 positions matching TRBD2. Germline V gives CDR1 SGHVT, CDR2 SQSDAQ. This CDR3 spans 16 amino acids. V shed 3 bases and J 6 bases; nucleotides not matched to a gene: 11. In nucleotides, the CDR3 is TGTGCCAGCAGCTTGCCGACTAGCGGGCTACTTTTCGAGCAGTACTTC. Translation gives CASSLPTSGLLFEQYF. The complete variable domain, with remaining parts taken from reference TRBV7-4 and TRBJ2-7, reads GAGVSQSPRYKVAKRGRDVALRCDSISGHVTLYWYRQTLGQGSEVLTYSQSDAQRDKSGRPSGRFSAERPERSVSTLKIQRTEQGDSAVYLCASSLPTSGLLFEQYFGPGTRLTVT.

The V and J genes are TRBV21-1 and TRBJ2-3; the table calls TRBD2, which could not be checked here. TRBV21-1 is termed a pseudogene. This CDR3 spans 18 amino acids. CDR3 nucleotides: TGTGCCAGCAGCAAAGAAAGGGGACTAGTTATTTGCACAGATACGCAGTATTTT. This codes for CASSKERGLVICTDTQYF.

The J gene is TRBJ2-7, the V gene TRBV11-2; 8 bases line up with TRBD1. The CDR3 is made up of 15 amino acids. J gave up 2 bases and V 0 bases, and 3 bases lay outside the gene matches. Germline V CDR1 and CDR2: SGHAT, FQNNGV. CDR3 sequence reads: CASSLDYRGTYEQYF. Here the CDR3 DNA reads TGTGCCAGCAGCTTAGACTACAGGGGGACCTACGAGCAGTACTTC.

This chain connects TRBV2 to TRBJ2-7; 12 nucleotides agree with TRBD1. V shed 6 bases, J shed 4 bases, and the junction held 7 bases outside the gene matches. Germline V gene lookup returns CDR1 SNHLY and CDR2 FYNNEI. The CDR3 runs 15 residues. The CDR3 nucleotides read TGTGCCAGCAGAAACCCGGGACAGGGGGCTTACGAGCAGTACTTC. Amino acids: CASRNPGQGAYEQYF.

Points on this clone: Other DNA sequences in the sample encode the same CDR3. V gene TRBV2 combines with J gene TRBJ1-5; 7 bases map to TRBD1. In germline, CDR1 is SNHLY, CDR2 FYNNEI. Trimming took 6 bases from V and 3 from J; bases not matched to a gene: 5. This CDR3 is built from 14 residues. For the CDR3, the DNA is TGTGCCAGCAGCCTGGGACAGTCCAATCAGCCCCAGCATTTT. Its translation is CASSLGQSNQPQHF.

This rearrangement joins TRBV28 to TRBJ1-2, with D possibly matching TRBD1 (5 bases). The CDR3 covers 13 residues. Germline-derived CDR1 and CDR2 are MDHEN and SYDVKM. V gave up 7 bases and J gave up 3 bases, with 12 bases separating them. CDR3 sequence (DNA): TGTGCCAGCACCCCCGGGACGTACTATGGCTACACCTTC. Amino acids: CASTPGTYYGYTF.

The chain has TRBV5-4 and TRBJ1-1; TRBD1 is a possible D gene (5 bases). V was clipped by 2 bases and J by 4 bases, with 12 bases between them. The CDR3 extends over 14 amino acids. The germline V gene encodes CDR1 SGHNT and CDR2 YYREEE (reference sequence). CDR3 in DNA: TGTGCCAGCAGCTTTGGGGGTGAGGGCACTGAAGCTTTCTTT. As protein: CASSFGGEGTEAFF.

On this clone: This may stem from a read error, because a much larger clone lies one nucleotide away. V gene TRBV6-6 combines with J gene TRBJ1-5; 7 nucleotides align to TRBD1. Germline V CDR1 and CDR2: MNHNY, SVGAGI (reference sequence). This CDR3 region has 13 residues. After removal of 6 bases from V and 4 bases from J, the junction contained 3 bases not matched to a gene. CDR3 DNA: TGTGCCAGCAGACGGGACAGTAATCAGCCCCAGCATTTT. The encoded protein is CASRRDSNQPQHF.

In its sample, this clone was seen once. The chain has TRBV29-1 and TRBJ2-5; D perhaps matches TRBD2 (5 bases). The tail of the sequence fits TRBJ2-7 better, so the J call may be wrong. The germline V gene has CDR1 SQVTM and CDR2 ANQGSEA. CDR3 length equals 14 residues. In DNA form, the CDR3 reads TGCAGCGTGGGCCAGCGGTCCCTTTCCTACGAGCAGTACTTC. This translates into CSVGQRSLSYEQYF.

The chain recombines TRBV6-5 with TRBJ2-3; unclear D gene. The germline CDR1 and CDR2 sequences are MNHEY and SVGAGI. V lost 0 bases to trimming and J lost 1 base, with 11 bases between them. The CDR3 loop spans 16 amino acids. The DNA for the CDR3 is TGTGCCAGCAGTTACTCACGACCCTCGGGCACAGATACGCAGTATTTT. Translated: CASSYSRPSGTDTQYF.

About this clone: The germline gene is not matched at one end of the junction; a read error may be the cause. V gene TRBV7-7 combines with J gene TRBJ2-1, with a possible D match to TRBD2 (7 bases). The CDR3 contains 16 residues. Germline V gene lookup returns CDR1 SSHAT and CDR2 FNYEAQ (reference sequence). The CDR3 nucleotides read TGTGCTAGCAGCTTAATGGGGGGGGCTAGGTACAATGAGCAGTTCTTC. Amino acids: CASSLMGGARYNEQFF.

This clone was observed a single time. The chain links TRBV4-1 to TRBJ2-7; D tentatively fits TRBD1 or TRBD2 (5 bases each). This CDR3 spans 15 amino acids. The germline V and J ends were trimmed by 2 bases and 3 bases, with 14 bases remaining between them. Germline-derived CDR1 and CDR2 are MGHRA and YSYEKL. This CDR3 is CASSQPGTQGYEQYF. CDR3 in DNA: TGCGCCAGCAGCCAACCCGGGACGCAGGGCTACGAGCAGTACTTC.